This entry describes one T cell receptor beta chain. This sample is part of a study of radiotherapy plus CTLA-4 blockade in lung cancer. This CDR3 contains 15 residues. CDR1 LGHNA and CDR2 YSLEER come from the germline V gene. V lost 1 base and J 3 bases, leaving 10 bases between the germline ends. The data were produced by immunoSEQ multiplex PCR, yet TCRdb's version contains in-frame clones alone and is incomplete. The sample has roughly 110,000 clones, 85% to 90% seen once. The starting material was peripheral blood, obtained from a patient treated with radiotherapy plus ipilimumab. This receptor was identified in a human donor with non-small cell lung cancer that progressed on radiotherapy plus ipilimumab. Some clones in this sample may be carry-over from other donors' samples. The rearrangement uses TRBV4-3 and TRBJ2-1; D uncertain. In nucleotides, the CDR3 is TGCGCCAGCAGCCAAGGGCTACGAGACTACAATGAGCAGTTCTTC. Protein: CASSQGLRDYNEQFF.